The 11 T cell receptor beta chains presented below share a single source sample, sequenced in a study of blood T cell repertoires in COVID-19. Here immunoSEQ multiplex PCR was the method, and the copy in TCRdb shows in-frame clones only, minus some. Seen here are 200,000 to 250,000 clones, 65% to 90% observed once, and the top ten hold over 1.2%. The sequenced material came from peripheral blood. All receptors come from a middle-aged woman who had recovered from COVID-19.

J is TRBJ1-3 and V is TRBV2, with D possibly TRBD1 on 6 matching bases. Trimming shortened V by 7 bases and J by 2 bases, and 9 bases separated the two germline ends. The CDR3 has 13 residues. CDR1 and CDR2 from the germline V gene are SNHLY and FYNNEI. The CDR3 nucleotides read TGTGCCAGCAAAGCAGGGGCTGGAAACACCATATATTTT. Translating it yields CASKAGAGNTIYF. Variable domain in full (rest from reference TRBV2 and TRBJ1-3): EPEVTQTPSHQVTQMGQEVILRCVPISNHLYFYWYRQILGQKVEFLVSFYNNEISEKSEIFDDQFSVERPDGSNFTLKIRSTKLEDSAMYFCASKAGAGNTIYFGEGSWLTVV.

The CDR3, as DNA: TGTGCCAGCAGCTTCGCGGGAAATCAGCCCCAGCATTTT. This codes for CASSFAGNQPQHF. The chain employs TRBV7-2 and TRBJ1-5; unclear D gene. This CDR3 is 13 amino acids long. Trimming left V 3 bases short and J 4 bases short, with 7 bases between. Germline-derived CDR1 and CDR2 are SGHTA and FQGNSA. Variable domain in full (rest from reference TRBV7-2 and TRBJ1-5): GAGVSQSPSNKVTEKGKDVELRCDPISGHTALYWYRQSLGQGLEFLIYFQGNSAPDKSGLPSDRFSAERTGGSVSTLTIQRTQQEDSAVYLCASSFAGNQPQHFGDGTRLSIL.

The chain links TRBV19 to TRBJ1-5, with D possibly matching TRBD1 (6 bases). CDR1 is LNHDA and CDR2 is SQIVND in the germline V gene (reference sequence). V was clipped by 6 bases and J by 4 bases, with 13 bases between them. The CDR3 loop spans 14 amino acids. The DNA of the CDR3 is TGTGCCAGTAGGCCGGGACACCGAAATCAGCCCCAGCATTTT. The encoded protein is CASRPGHRNQPQHF.

The V call is TRBV2, the J call TRBJ1-1; 7 bases are a match to TRBD1. This CDR3 contains 14 residues. Losses at the gene ends were 6 bases for V and 2 bases for J; bases not matched to a gene: 6. Looked up from germline, CDR1 is SNHLY and CDR2 is FYNNEI. The CDR3 loop is CASRTDRVNTEAFF. DNA for the CDR3: TGTGCCAGCAGGACCGACAGGGTTAACACTGAAGCTTTCTTT.

V and J are TRBV5-1 and TRBJ2-3; D not certain. The V and J ends lost 1 base and 4 bases respectively, with 13 bases between them. In germline, CDR1 is SGHRS, CDR2 YFSETQ. The CDR3 has 15 residues. CDR3 nucleotide sequence: TGCGCCAGCAGCTTGATGGGTTATGGAGCAGATACGCAGTATTTT. Its protein is CASSLMGYGADTQYF.

This chain links TRBV6-1 with TRBJ1-2, with TRBD1 matching 11 bases. This CDR3 comprises 15 residues. Germline V gives CDR1 MNHNS, CDR2 SASEGT. Trimming took 2 bases from V and 4 from J; bases not matched to a gene: 3. As DNA, the CDR3 is TGTGCCAGCAGTGAACCGGGACAGGGGGTCTATGGCTACACCTTC. Encoded protein: CASSEPGQGVYGYTF.

The gene calls are TRBV29-1 and TRBJ2-4, with a possible D match to TRBD1 (6 bases). The CDR3 contains 14 residues. Trimming shortened V by 1 base and J by 6 bases, and 13 bases separated the two germline ends. The germline V gene encodes CDR1 SQVTM and CDR2 ANQGSEA. CDR3 protein: CSVEAAGAGNIQYF. CDR3 bases: TGCAGCGTTGAAGCGGCAGGGGCGGGAAACATTCAGTACTTC.

The genes are TRBV19 and TRBJ1-4; the D gene is possibly TRBD1 (5 bases). The germline gives CDR1 LNHDA, CDR2 SQIVND (reference sequence). The CDR3 consists of 15 residues. V lost 6 bases, J lost 8 bases, and 19 bases lay in between. The CDR3 spells CASRATGTIGEKLFF. The CDR3 coding sequence is TGTGCCAGTAGGGCCACAGGTACGATCGGAGAAAAACTGTTTTTT. Looking up the rest from reference TRBV19 and TRBJ1-4 gives the full variable domain: DGGITQSPKYLFRKEGQNVTLSCEQNLNHDAMYWYRQDPGQGLRLIYYSQIVNDFQKGDIAEGYSVSREKKESFPLTVTSAQKNPTAFYLCASRATGTIGEKLFFGSGTQLSVL.

This chain uses TRBV25-1 with TRBJ1-6; 9 nucleotides align to TRBD1. Per germline, CDR1 MGHDK and CDR2 SYGVNS. The J segment lost 9 bases and the V segment lost 4 bases, leaving 4 bases of the junction unmatched. This CDR3 region has 14 residues. The CDR3 sequence is CASSAQGQGSPLHF. CDR3 coding DNA: TGTGCCAGCAGTGCGCAGGGACAGGGTTCACCCCTCCACTTT.

V is TRBV5-5 and J is TRBJ2-1, with a possible D match to TRBD2 (5 bases). Germline V gene lookup returns CDR1 SGHKS and CDR2 YYEKEE (reference sequence). V dropped 0 bases and J dropped 5 bases, with 15 bases sitting between them. This CDR3 has 16 residues. CDR3 in DNA: TGTGCCAGCAGCTTGGTTCTCGGCCTAGCAAACAATGAGCAGTTCTTC. This sequence encodes CASSLVLGLANNEQFF.

The rearrangement joins TRBV11-2 to TRBJ2-3, with a possible D match to TRBD1 (6 bases). The CDR3 is 15 residues long. The germline gives CDR1 SGHAT, CDR2 FQNNGV. The V and J ends lost 1 base and 6 bases respectively, with 14 bases between them. For the CDR3, the DNA is TGTGCCAGCAGCTTAGGCAGGGGTTCATTCGATACGCAGTATTTT. Translating gives CASSLGRGSFDTQYF.